This T cell receptor (beta chain) is from a study of control samples from healthy donors and cancer patients. The CDR3 has 17 residues. Germline V gene lookup returns CDR1 SGHKS and CDR2 YYEKEE (reference sequence). V lost 3 bases to trimming and J lost 2 bases; unmatched junction nucleotides: 11. Some clones are missing from TCRdb's copy, which holds only in-frame ones; the method was immunoSEQ multiplex PCR. The table shows around 92,000 clones, with roughly four fifths occurring only once. V and J are TRBV5-5 and TRBJ2-7, with 10 bases aligning to TRBD2. Specimen: blood. The sequence was collected from a man aged 55 to 70 in good health. The CDR3 DNA sequence: TGTGCCAGCAGCTATGGACCCACTAGCGGGGCTACCTACGAGCAGTACTTC. This encodes CASSYGPTSGATYEQYF.